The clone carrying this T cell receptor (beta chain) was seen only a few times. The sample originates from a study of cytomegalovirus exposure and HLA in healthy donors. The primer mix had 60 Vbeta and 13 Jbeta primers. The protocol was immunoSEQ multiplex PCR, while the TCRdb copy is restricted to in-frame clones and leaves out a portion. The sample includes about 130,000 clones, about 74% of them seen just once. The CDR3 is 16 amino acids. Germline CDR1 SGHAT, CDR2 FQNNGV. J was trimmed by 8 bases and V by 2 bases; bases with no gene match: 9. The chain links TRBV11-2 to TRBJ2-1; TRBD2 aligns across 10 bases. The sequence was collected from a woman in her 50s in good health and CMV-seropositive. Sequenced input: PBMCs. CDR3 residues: CASSLFGTSGEYEQFF. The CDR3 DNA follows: TGTGCCAGCAGCTTATTCGGAACTAGCGGGGAGTATGAGCAGTTCTTC. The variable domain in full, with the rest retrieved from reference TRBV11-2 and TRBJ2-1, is EAGVAQSPRYKIIEKRQSVAFWCNPISGHATLYWYQQILGQGPKLLIQFQNNGVVDDSQLPKDRFSAERLKGVDSTLKIQPAKLEDSAVYLCASSLFGTSGEYEQFFGPGTRLTVL.